This T cell receptor (beta chain) derives from a study of blood T cell repertoires in COVID-19 (dated by TCRdb to the early 2020s). Background for the entire study: The collaborator samples originated in the United States, Italy and Spain and spanned the acute and convalescent phases of COVID-19. The prospective study material was composed of cDNA or gDNA derived from T cells, B-cell-depleted T cells, or PBMCs. Deeply sampled blood TCRbeta repertoires from subjects exposed to, actively infected with, or recovered from COVID-19 were included in the dataset. The repertoires were released in a freely available public database intended as a resource for research on the immune response to SARS-CoV-2. Samples came from the ongoing ImmuneRACE study (first 160 participants) plus 1,254 subjects from 6 global collaborators. The sample metadata nearly always contained a de-identified subject ID, COVID-19 status, age in years and sex. HLA class I and class II types, where available, came from metadata supplied by the sample provider rather than from assay-based typing.

Remarks on this clone: Its binding antigen is unknown. No base quality values were provided; no much bigger clone lies one nucleotide off.

The collaborating institutions used their own protocols to collect whole blood in K2EDTA tubes. For TCRbeta analysis, collaborator samples were shipped as frozen whole blood, as isolated PBMCs, or as DNA extracted from either sample type. Here is what the overall study found, with its caveats: How much clinical and demographic metadata was included differed by source and by participant, and the metadata was provided uncurated.

Trimming costs V 1 base and J 7 bases, and their ends lie 12 bases apart. Including cysteine and phenylalanine, the CDR3 has 13 amino acids. Here the CDR3 DNA is all that survives: 39 bases in frame from base 1. Taken from the germline V gene (reference sequence), the CDR1 and CDR2 loops are SGHNT and YYREEE. TCRbeta CDR3 regions were amplified from genomic DNA using the immunoSEQ Assay, a bias-controlled multiplex PCR. From the authors' description of their analysis: Nucleated cell counts per sample were estimated from amplification of reference gene primers within the assay. Sequence reads were collapsed and filtered to measure the absolute abundance of every unique TCRbeta CDR3 rearrangement. For each sample, productive Simpson clonality was calculated as the square root of Simpson's diversity index over productive rearrangements. This immuneACCESS table, as held by TCRdb, lists in-frame sequences with V and J called but not all clones. Of the missing ones, under half trace to an unresolved V gene in checked studies; the others have no known cause. Clone size and V and J calls were adopted from that table, with D and trimming inferred from the DNA. Present in this sample are under 200,000 clones, nearly 90% of which were seen just once. The ten largest clones capture roughly a fifth of the sample.

This receptor was taken from a man between 60 and 70 years old with active or convalescent COVID-19. The sequenced sample consisted of peripheral blood. The V and J segments used are TRBV5-4 and TRBJ2-7, with a weak D call of TRBD2 (5 bases match). Here is the DNA: TGTGCCAGCAGCTTGATAAAGGGAGCGGAGCAGTACTTC. This codes for CASSLIKGAEQYF.